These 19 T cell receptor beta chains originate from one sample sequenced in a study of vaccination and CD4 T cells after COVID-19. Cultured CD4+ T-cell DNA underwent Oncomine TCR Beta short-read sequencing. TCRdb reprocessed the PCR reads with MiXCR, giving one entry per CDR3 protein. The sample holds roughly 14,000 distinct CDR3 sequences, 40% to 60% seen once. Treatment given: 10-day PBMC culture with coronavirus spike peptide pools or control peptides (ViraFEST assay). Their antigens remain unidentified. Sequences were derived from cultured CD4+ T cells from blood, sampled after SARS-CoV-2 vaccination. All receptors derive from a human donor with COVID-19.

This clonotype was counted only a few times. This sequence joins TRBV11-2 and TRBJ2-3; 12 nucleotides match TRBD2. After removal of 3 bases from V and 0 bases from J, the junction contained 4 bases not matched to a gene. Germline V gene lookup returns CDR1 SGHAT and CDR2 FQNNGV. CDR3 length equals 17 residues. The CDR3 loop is CASSLWTSGKSTDTQYF. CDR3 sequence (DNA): TGTGCCAGCAGCTTGTGGACTAGCGGGAAAAGCACAGATACGCAGTATTTT.

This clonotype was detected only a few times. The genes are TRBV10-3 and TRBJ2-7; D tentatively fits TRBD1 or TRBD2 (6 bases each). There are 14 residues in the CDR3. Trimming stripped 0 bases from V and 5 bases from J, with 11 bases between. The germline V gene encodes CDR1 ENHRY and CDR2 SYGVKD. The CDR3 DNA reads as TGTGCCATCAGTGAGTCCCCGAGGGGGGACGAGCAGTACTTC. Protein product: CAISESPRGDEQYF.

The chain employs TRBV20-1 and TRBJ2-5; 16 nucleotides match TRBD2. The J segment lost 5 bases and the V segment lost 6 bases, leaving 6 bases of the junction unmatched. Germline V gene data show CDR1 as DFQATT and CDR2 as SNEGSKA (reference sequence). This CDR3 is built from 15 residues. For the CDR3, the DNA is TGCAGTGCCCCGGGACTAGCGGGGGGGCGGGAGACCCAGTACTTC. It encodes CSAPGLAGGRETQYF.

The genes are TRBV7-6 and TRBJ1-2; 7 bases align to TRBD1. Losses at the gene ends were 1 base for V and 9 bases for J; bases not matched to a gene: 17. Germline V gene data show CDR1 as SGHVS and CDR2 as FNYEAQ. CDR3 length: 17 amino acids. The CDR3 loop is CASSLGSGTAGSLRYTF. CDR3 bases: TGTGCCAGCAGCTTAGGGTCCGGGACAGCTGGTAGTCTTCGCTACACCTTC.

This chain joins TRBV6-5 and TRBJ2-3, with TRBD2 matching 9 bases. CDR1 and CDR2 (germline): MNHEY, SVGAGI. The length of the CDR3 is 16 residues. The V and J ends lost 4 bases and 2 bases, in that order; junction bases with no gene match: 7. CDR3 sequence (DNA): TGTGCCAGCAGTTCTCAGCGGGGGGCCCTCACAGATACGCAGTATTTT. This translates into CASSSQRGALTDTQYF.

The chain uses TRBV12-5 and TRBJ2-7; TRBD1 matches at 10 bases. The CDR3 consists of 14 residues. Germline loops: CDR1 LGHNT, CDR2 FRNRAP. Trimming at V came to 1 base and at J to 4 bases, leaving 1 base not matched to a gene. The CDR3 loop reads CASGLGTGGYEQYF. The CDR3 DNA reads TGTGCTAGTGGTTTGGGGACAGGGGGTTACGAGCAGTACTTC.

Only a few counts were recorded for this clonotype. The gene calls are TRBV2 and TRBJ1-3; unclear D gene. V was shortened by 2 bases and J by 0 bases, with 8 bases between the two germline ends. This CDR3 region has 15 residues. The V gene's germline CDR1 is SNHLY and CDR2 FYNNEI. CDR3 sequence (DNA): TGTGCCAGCAGTGAACAGGACCACTCTGGAAACACCATATATTTT. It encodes CASSEQDHSGNTIYF.

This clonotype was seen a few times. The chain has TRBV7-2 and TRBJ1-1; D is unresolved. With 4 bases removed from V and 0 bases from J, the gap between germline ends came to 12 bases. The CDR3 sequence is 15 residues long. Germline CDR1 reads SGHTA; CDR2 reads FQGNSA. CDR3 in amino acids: CASSSRRLMNTEAFF. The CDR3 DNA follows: TGTGCCAGCAGCTCGCGCAGACTCATGAACACTGAAGCTTTCTTT. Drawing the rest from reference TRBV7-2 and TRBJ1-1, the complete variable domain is GAGVSQSPSNKVTEKGKDVELRCDPISGHTALYWYRQSLGQGLEFLIYFQGNSAPDKSGLPSDRFSAERTGGSVSTLTIQRTQQEDSAVYLCASSSRRLMNTEAFFGQGTRLTVV.

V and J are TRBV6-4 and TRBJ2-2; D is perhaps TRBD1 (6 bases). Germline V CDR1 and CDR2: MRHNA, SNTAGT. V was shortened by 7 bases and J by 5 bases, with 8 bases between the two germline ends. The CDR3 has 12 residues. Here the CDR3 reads CASTTGTGELFF. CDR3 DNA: TGTGCCAGCACCACAGGGACCGGGGAGCTGTTTTTT.

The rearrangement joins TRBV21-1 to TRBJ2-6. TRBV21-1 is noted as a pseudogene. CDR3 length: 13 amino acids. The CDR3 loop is CASREGGANVLTF. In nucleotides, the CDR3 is TGTGCCAGCAGGGAAGGTGGGGCCAACGTCCTGACTTTC.

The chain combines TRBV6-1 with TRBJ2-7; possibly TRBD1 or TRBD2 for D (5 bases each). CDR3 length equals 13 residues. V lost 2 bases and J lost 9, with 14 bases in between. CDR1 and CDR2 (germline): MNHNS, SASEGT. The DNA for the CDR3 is TGTGCCAGCAGTGAATCACGGGGCGGTCGGCAGTACTTC. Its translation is CASSESRGGRQYF.

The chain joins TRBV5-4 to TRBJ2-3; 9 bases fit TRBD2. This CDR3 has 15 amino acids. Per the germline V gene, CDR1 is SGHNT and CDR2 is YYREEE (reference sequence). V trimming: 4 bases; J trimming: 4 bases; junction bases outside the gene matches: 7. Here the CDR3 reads CASSPPGLAADTQYF. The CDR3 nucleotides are TGTGCCAGCAGCCCTCCGGGACTAGCTGCAGATACGCAGTATTTT.

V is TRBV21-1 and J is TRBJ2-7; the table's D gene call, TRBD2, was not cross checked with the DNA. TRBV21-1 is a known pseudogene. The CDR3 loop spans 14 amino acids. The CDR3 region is CASSPRRGTYEQYF. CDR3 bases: TGTGCCAGCAGCCCACGGCGGGGAACCTACGAGCAGTACTTC.

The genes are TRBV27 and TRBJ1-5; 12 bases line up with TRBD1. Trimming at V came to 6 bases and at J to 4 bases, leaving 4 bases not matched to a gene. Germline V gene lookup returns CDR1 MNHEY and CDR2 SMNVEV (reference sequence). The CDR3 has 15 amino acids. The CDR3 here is CASSPGQGANQPQHF. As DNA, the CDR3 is TGTGCCAGCAGCCCGGGACAGGGGGCGAATCAGCCCCAGCATTTT.

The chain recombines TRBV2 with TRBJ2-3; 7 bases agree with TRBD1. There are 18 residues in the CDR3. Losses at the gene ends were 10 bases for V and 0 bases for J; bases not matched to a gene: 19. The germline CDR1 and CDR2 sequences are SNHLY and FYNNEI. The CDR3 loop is CATATGLGGKTSTDTQYF. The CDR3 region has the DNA TGTGCCACCGCGACAGGGCTCGGAGGAAAAACTAGCACAGATACGCAGTATTTT.

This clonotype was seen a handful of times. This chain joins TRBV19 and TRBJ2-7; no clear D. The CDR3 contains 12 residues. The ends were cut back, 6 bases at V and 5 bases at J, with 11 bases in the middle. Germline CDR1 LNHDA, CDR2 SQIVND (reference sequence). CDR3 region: CASRSGLHEQYF. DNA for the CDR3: TGTGCCAGTAGATCGGGCCTCCACGAGCAGTACTTC. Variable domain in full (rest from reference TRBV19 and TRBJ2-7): DGGITQSPKYLFRKEGQNVTLSCEQNLNHDAMYWYRQDPGQGLRLIYYSQIVNDFQKGDIAEGYSVSREKKESFPLTVTSAQKNPTAFYLCASRSGLHEQYFGPGTRLTVT.

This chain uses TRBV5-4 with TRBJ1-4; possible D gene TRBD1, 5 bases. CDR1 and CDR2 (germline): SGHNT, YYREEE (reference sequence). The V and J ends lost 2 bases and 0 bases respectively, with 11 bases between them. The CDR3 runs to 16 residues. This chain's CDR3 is CASSFRTHSTNEKLFF. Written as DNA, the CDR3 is TGTGCCAGCAGCTTCAGGACACATTCAACTAATGAAAAACTGTTTTTT.

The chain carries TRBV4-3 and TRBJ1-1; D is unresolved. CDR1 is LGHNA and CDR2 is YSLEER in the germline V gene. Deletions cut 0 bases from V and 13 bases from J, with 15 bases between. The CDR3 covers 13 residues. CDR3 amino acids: CASSQEWAGSGFF. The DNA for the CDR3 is TGCGCCAGCAGCCAAGAGTGGGCCGGCTCAGGTTTCTTT.

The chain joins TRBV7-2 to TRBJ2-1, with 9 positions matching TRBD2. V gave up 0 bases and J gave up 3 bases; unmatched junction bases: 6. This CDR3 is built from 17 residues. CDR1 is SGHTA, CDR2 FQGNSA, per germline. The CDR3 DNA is TGTGCCAGCAGCTTAGCATCGGCGGGGGGGCTCTACAATGAGCAGTTCTTC. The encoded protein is CASSLASAGGLYNEQFF. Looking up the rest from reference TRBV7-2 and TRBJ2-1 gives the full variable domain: GAGVSQSPSNKVTEKGKDVELRCDPISGHTALYWYRQSLGQGLEFLIYFQGNSAPDKSGLPSDRFSAERTGGSVSTLTIQRTQQEDSAVYLCASSLASAGGLYNEQFFGPGTRLTVL.